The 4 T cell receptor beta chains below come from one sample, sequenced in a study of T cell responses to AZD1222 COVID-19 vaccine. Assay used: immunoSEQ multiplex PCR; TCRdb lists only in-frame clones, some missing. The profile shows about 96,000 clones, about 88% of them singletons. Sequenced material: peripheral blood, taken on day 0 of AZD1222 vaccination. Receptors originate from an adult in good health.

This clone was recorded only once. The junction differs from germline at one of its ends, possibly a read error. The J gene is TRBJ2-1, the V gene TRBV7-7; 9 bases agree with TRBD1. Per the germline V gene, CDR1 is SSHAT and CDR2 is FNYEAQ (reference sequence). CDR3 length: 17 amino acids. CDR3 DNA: TGTGCTAGCAGCCAAGCGTTAGGACAGGGGTACTACAATGAGCAGTTCTTC. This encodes CASSQALGQGYYNEQFF. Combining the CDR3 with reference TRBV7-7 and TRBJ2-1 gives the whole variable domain GAGVSQSPRYKVTKRGQDVTLRCDPISSHATLYWYQQALGQGPEFLTYFNYEAQPDKSGLPSDRFSAERPEGSISTLTIQRTEQRDSAMYRCASSQALGQGYYNEQFFGPGTRLTVL.

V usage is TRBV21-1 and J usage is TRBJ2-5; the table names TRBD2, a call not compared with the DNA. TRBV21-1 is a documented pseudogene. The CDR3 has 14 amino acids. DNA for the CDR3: TGTGCCAGCAGCAAAGAGGAGGGATGGGAGACCCAGTACTTC. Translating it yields CASSKEEGWETQYF.

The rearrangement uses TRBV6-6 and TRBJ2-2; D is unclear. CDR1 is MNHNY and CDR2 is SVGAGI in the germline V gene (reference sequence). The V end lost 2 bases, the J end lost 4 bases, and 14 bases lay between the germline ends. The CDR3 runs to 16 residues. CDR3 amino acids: CASSYASSGPTGELFF. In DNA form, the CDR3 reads TGTGCCAGCAGTTACGCATCCTCCGGCCCCACCGGGGAGCTGTTTTTT.

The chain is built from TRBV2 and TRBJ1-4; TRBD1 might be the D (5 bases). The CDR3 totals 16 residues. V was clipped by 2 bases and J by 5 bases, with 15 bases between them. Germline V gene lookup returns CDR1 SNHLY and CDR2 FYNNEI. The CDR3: CASSESTRVRNEKLFF. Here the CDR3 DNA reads TGTGCCAGCAGTGAAAGTACCAGGGTCCGGAATGAAAAACTGTTTTTT.